A selection of T cell receptor beta chains follows, all from one sample in a study of CXCR3-negative and CXCR3-positive naive CD8 T cells. TCRdb re-called the 5' RACE reads, yielding one record per CDR3 amino acid sequence without DNA. Its clone listing holds approximately 5,000 distinct CDR3 sequences. Sequenced input: naive CXCR3- CD8+ T cells from blood. These receptor sequences come from a human donor in good health. Some clones in this sample may be carry-over from other donors' samples. CDR3s include the opening cysteine and the closing phenylalanine or tryptophan. Size tells how often a clone was seen (once, few, many) or the class of an expanded clone, and some rows leave it out.

clone size,J gene,V gene,CDR3 protein
medium-sized,TRBJ2-1,TRBV7-9,CASSSIPGLAVNNEQFF
medium-sized,TRBJ1-3,TRBV3-1,CASSQEGSAGVAGNTIYF
medium-sized,TRBJ1-1,TRBV27,CASSLSRDTEAFF
medium-sized,TRBJ2-5,TRBV5-1,CASSLGQGALETQYF
medium-sized,TRBJ1-1,TRBV28,CASSDRGGGGTEAFF
medium-sized,TRBJ2-5,TRBV7-2,CASSLRLAGVRGETQYF
.,TRBJ2-7,TRBV29-1,CSVAQGSYEQYF
.,TRBJ2-1,TRBV20-1,CSARDKETLQFF
medium-sized,TRBJ2-7,TRBV29-1,CSVEEAGQGPHEQYF
.,TRBJ1-3,TRBV10-3,CAIRPGRNSGNTIYF
large,TRBJ2-6,TRBV6-5,CASSYGPSGAGANVLTF
.,TRBJ2-7,TRBV21-1,CASSAYRPYEQYF
medium-sized,TRBJ1-6,TRBV19,CASRVGGELHF